This T cell receptor beta chain stems from a study of T cell responses to AZD1222 COVID-19 vaccine. Assay used: immunoSEQ multiplex PCR; TCRdb lists only in-frame clones, some missing. The table lists around 160,000 clones, around nine tenths of them singletons. V was clipped by 9 bases and J by 8 bases; unmatched bases: 22. The CDR3 totals 17 residues. Germline CDR1 reads SNHLY; CDR2 reads FYNNEI. General observations from the study: Unmutated variant regions are reportedly the target of nearly half of TCRs that are spike-specific. Repertoire collection took place solely once the T cell response had peaked. Seropositive at baseline were only six AZD1222 recipients. Increased Spike-specific TCR breadth and depth were observed after two AZD1222 doses.

This clone was detected only once. Its target is not known. The TCR sequence derives from an adult in good health. The chain couples TRBV2 to TRBJ1-2, with 9 bases matching TRBD1. This material consisted of peripheral blood, taken on day 0 of AZD1222 vaccination. For the CDR3, the DNA is TGTGCCAGTTCGACGGACAGGGGCCGATCCTTCGGTTTGGGCTACACCTTC. Amino acid sequence: CASSTDRGRSFGLGYTF.